The next 32 T cell receptor beta chains were all read from a single sample in a study of shared clonotypes between healthy human individuals. Method: immunoSEQ multiplex PCR; TCRdb's copy keeps in-frame clones and lacks some. Seen here are roughly 600,000 clones, nearly 98% observed once, and the top ten hold 0.3% to 0.35%. Terminally differentiated effector memory CD45RA+ cells were excluded from the naive CD8 cells, which were CD45RO-negative and positively selected for CCR7. The specimen sequenced was naive CD8+ T cells sorted from blood. Every receptor here comes from a man between 25 and 39 years old in good health.

The gene calls are TRBV7-6 and TRBJ2-2; D gene uncertain. The CDR3 covers 16 residues. CDR1 SGHVS and CDR2 FNYEAQ come from the germline V gene. The V end was cut by 10 bases, the J end by 2 bases, with 20 bases between. In nucleotides, the CDR3 is TGTGCCATCCCGGCCGATGGCGGATTCAACACCGGGGAGCTGTTTTTT. It translates to CAIPADGGFNTGELFF.

The chain employs TRBV9 and TRBJ2-1; D call uncertain. V gave up 0 bases and J gave up 4 bases, with 14 bases separating them. The CDR3 is made up of 16 amino acids. Germline CDR1 and CDR2: SGDLS and YYNGEE. The CDR3 region is CASSVEPGGRYNEQFF. In DNA, the CDR3 is TGTGCCAGCAGCGTAGAGCCGGGTGGGCGGTACAATGAGCAGTTCTTC.

CDR3 amino acids: CASRAALTNEKLFF. Written as DNA, the CDR3 is TGTGCCAGCAGGGCGGCCCTGACTAATGAAAAACTGTTTTTT. The chain uses TRBV6-1 and TRBJ1-4; D not certain. The V gene lost 6 bases and the J gene lost 2 bases, with 10 bases spanning the gap. CDR1 and CDR2 from the germline V gene are MNHNS and SASEGT. The CDR3 is made up of 14 amino acids.

V is TRBV5-4 and J is TRBJ2-1; the D gene could be TRBD1 or TRBD2 (7 bases each). V lost 4 bases to trimming and J lost 8 bases, with 19 bases between them. The CDR3 totals 15 residues. Germline V gene lookup returns CDR1 SGHNT and CDR2 YYREEE (reference sequence). The CDR3 here is CASSPQGEGEYEQFF. The CDR3 DNA reads TGTGCCAGCAGCCCTCAGGGGGAGGGAGAGTATGAGCAGTTCTTC.

The chain carries TRBV4-1 and TRBJ2-7; D is ambiguous. The CDR3 is 13 amino acids. Trimming removed 0 bases from V and 4 bases from J, with 7 bases in between. Germline-derived CDR1 and CDR2 are MGHRA and YSYEKL. The CDR3 spells CASSQDQVYEQYF. The CDR3 DNA follows: TGCGCCAGCAGCCAAGATCAGGTGTACGAGCAGTACTTC.

This chain joins TRBV10-3 and TRBJ2-5; the D gene is possibly TRBD1 (6 bases). This CDR3 region has 12 residues. CDR1 is ENHRY, CDR2 SYGVKD, per germline. V was shortened by 10 bases and J by 3 bases, with 12 bases between the two germline ends. The CDR3 coding sequence is TGTGCCACCGGACAGCGCAAAGAGACCCAGTACTTC. This encodes CATGQRKETQYF.

V and J are TRBV6-6 and TRBJ2-2, with TRBD1 matching over 8 bases. The CDR3 loop spans 14 amino acids. Trimming at V came to 11 bases and at J to 1 base, leaving 6 bases not matched to a gene. Germline V gene sequence: CDR1 MNHNY, CDR2 SVGAGI (reference sequence). DNA for the CDR3: TGTGCCTCGCAGGGGGCGGGGAACACCGGGGAGCTGTTTTTT. It specifies CASQGAGNTGELFF.

Only one count was recorded for this clone. The rearrangement links TRBV19 to TRBJ2-7; perhaps D is TRBD1 or TRBD2 (5 bases each). Germline values: CDR1 LNHDA, CDR2 SQIVND (reference sequence). The CDR3 covers 15 residues. Between the trimmed V and J ends, which lost 6 bases and 3 bases, there was a span of 18 bases. The CDR3 DNA sequence: TGTGCCAGTAGCTATCACCGGGACGGTTTCTACGAGCAGTACTTC. This translates into CASSYHRDGFYEQYF.

The J gene is TRBJ2-3, the V gene TRBV6-6; the D call may be TRBD1 or TRBD2 (6 bases each). Germline CDR1 and CDR2: MNHNY and SVGAGI (reference sequence). This CDR3 spans 15 amino acids. Trimming left V 0 bases short and J 2 bases short, with 9 bases between. CDR3: CASSYSGGLTDTQYF. The DNA for the CDR3 is TGTGCCAGCAGTTACTCTGGGGGGCTCACAGATACGCAGTATTTT.

This clone was seen a single time. J is TRBJ1-2 and V is TRBV28; D gene ambiguous. CDR3 length: 12 amino acids. In germline, CDR1 is MDHEN, CDR2 SYDVKM. The V end lost 5 bases, the J end lost 5 bases, and 9 bases lay between the germline ends. CDR3 residues: CASSPDKYGYTF. CDR3 in DNA: TGTGCCAGCAGTCCTGACAAGTATGGCTACACCTTC.

This chain's CDR3 is CASSQGQVRSYEQYF. The CDR3 nucleotides are TGTGCCAGCAGCCAAGGACAGGTTAGATCCTACGAGCAGTACTTC. This chain joins TRBV7-8 and TRBJ2-7; 7 bases fit TRBD1. J lost 1 base, V lost 5 bases, and 8 bases had no gene match. The CDR3 runs 15 residues. Germline-derived CDR1 and CDR2 are SGHVS and FQNEAQ.

V is TRBV7-9 and J is TRBJ2-7, with D perhaps TRBD2 (6 bases). The CDR3 runs to 14 residues. Germline CDR1 reads SEHNR; CDR2 reads FQNEAQ (reference sequence). V was cut by 5 bases and J by 7 bases, with 18 bases left in between. The CDR3: CASSPPFGSEEQYF. Here the CDR3 DNA reads TGTGCCAGCAGCCCCCCCTTCGGGAGTGAAGAGCAGTACTTC.

The V gene is TRBV19, the J gene TRBJ2-3; D perhaps matches TRBD1 (6 bases). V lost 5 bases and J lost 2, with 11 bases in between. Germline CDR1 reads LNHDA; CDR2 reads SQIVND (reference sequence). The length of the CDR3 is 14 residues. CDR3 amino acids: CASSPQGYTDTQYF. The CDR3 DNA reads TGTGCCAGTAGTCCTCAGGGGTACACAGATACGCAGTATTTT.

The chain carries TRBV5-1 and TRBJ2-7, with D uncertain. V lost 0 bases, J lost 1 base, and 14 bases lay in between. Germline-derived CDR1 and CDR2 are SGHRS and YFSETQ. CDR3 length equals 16 residues. This CDR3 is CASSLDGGRPSYEQYF. In DNA, the CDR3 is TGCGCCAGCAGCTTGGACGGCGGCAGACCTTCCTACGAGCAGTACTTC. Full variable domain (rest looked up from reference TRBV5-1 and TRBJ2-7): KAGVTQTPRYLIKTRGQQVTLSCSPISGHRSVSWYQQTPGQGLQFLFEYFSETQRNKGNFPGRFSGRQFSNSRSEMNVSTLELGDSALYLCASSLDGGRPSYEQYFGPGTRLTVT.

The V call is TRBV11-1, the J call TRBJ2-1, with D tentatively TRBD2 (6 bases). This CDR3 is 14 amino acids long. V lost 3 bases to trimming and J lost 5 bases, with 11 bases between them. CDR1 is SGHAT, CDR2 FQDESV, per germline (reference sequence). The CDR3 here is CASSFDGSDNEQFF. The CDR3 DNA follows: TGTGCCAGCAGCTTCGACGGGAGCGACAATGAGCAGTTCTTC.

The V call is TRBV12-5, the J call TRBJ1-2, with TRBD1 matching 8 bases. Germline V lookup: CDR1 LGHNT, CDR2 FRNRAP. The CDR3 has 16 residues. V was pared by 4 bases and J by 3 bases, with 10 bases of the junction left unmatched. CDR3: CASGSRAGGGYYGYTF. CDR3 in DNA: TGTGCTAGTGGTTCCCGAGCAGGGGGCGGCTACTATGGCTACACCTTC.

J is TRBJ2-1 and V is TRBV7-9, with TRBD2 matching 10 bases. CDR1 is SEHNR and CDR2 is FQNEAQ in the germline V gene (reference sequence). J gave up 10 bases and V 3 bases, and 12 bases lay outside the gene matches. The CDR3 contains 16 residues. The CDR3 DNA follows: TGTGCCAGCAGCTTCACGAGCGGGAGGGAAGGTCTCGAGCAGTTCTTC. Protein: CASSFTSGREGLEQFF.

The chain is built from TRBV28 and TRBJ2-7; D may match TRBD1 or TRBD2 (6 bases each). The V end lost 4 bases, the J end lost 4 bases, and 20 bases lay between the germline ends. This CDR3 comprises 16 residues. Germline values: CDR1 MDHEN, CDR2 SYDVKM. CDR3 nucleotide sequence: TGTGCCAGCAGTTCGGGGGATGACAGGTTTTGGTACGAGCAGTACTTC. Protein sequence: CASSSGDDRFWYEQYF.

On this clone itself: Germline and junction disagree at one end, which may indicate a read error. The chain uses TRBV29-1 and TRBJ2-7; tentative D call: TRBD1 (7 bases). The CDR3 sequence is 12 residues long. Looked up from germline, CDR1 is SQVTM and CDR2 is ANQGSEA. This CDR3 is CSVEDSQGDSDF. The DNA for the CDR3 is TGCAGCGTTGAAGATAGTCAGGGGGACTCAGATTTC.

This rearrangement joins TRBV2 to TRBJ2-1; 10 bases fit TRBD2. This CDR3 has 17 amino acids. V shed 4 bases and J 1 base; nucleotides not matched to a gene: 7. CDR1 is SNHLY and CDR2 is FYNNEI in the germline V gene. This CDR3 is CASSALLSGRSYNEQFF. The CDR3, as DNA: TGTGCCAGCAGTGCACTTCTTAGCGGGAGGTCCTACAATGAGCAGTTCTTC.

The rearrangement links TRBV25-1 to TRBJ2-3, with D possibly matching TRBD2 (7 bases). Germline CDR1 reads MGHDK; CDR2 reads SYGVNS. This CDR3 is 17 amino acids long. V lost 5 bases, J lost 2 bases, and 20 bases lay in between. DNA for the CDR3: TGTGCCAGCAGTCCACCGGGGGGCGGGAGCTCCACAGATACGCAGTATTTT. This gives the protein CASSPPGGGSSTDTQYF.

CDR3 residues: CASSVEGDLGELFF. CDR3 DNA: TGTGCCAGCAGCGTAGAAGGGGATCTCGGGGAGCTGTTTTTT. The gene calls are TRBV9 and TRBJ2-2, with D maybe TRBD1 (5 bases). CDR1 is SGDLS, CDR2 YYNGEE, per germline. This CDR3 spans 14 amino acids. Trimming stripped 0 bases from V and 7 bases from J, with 10 bases between.

The chain combines TRBV18 with TRBJ2-6; no firm D call. Germline CDR1 is KGHSH and CDR2 is LQKENI. Trimming pared 6 bases from V and 0 bases from J, leaving 6 bases between. The CDR3 has 14 amino acids. CDR3 loop: CASSRSSGANVLTF. CDR3 in DNA: TGTGCCAGCTCTCGAAGCTCTGGGGCCAACGTCCTGACTTTC.

The table lists this clone with a count of one. This rearrangement joins TRBV7-8 to TRBJ2-1; possible D gene TRBD2, 5 bases. CDR1 is SGHVS and CDR2 is FQNEAQ in the germline V gene. Trimming left V 5 bases short and J 5 bases short, with 19 bases between. The CDR3 sequence is 16 residues long. CDR3 DNA sequence: TGTGCCAGCAGCCCGATTGGAGCTCGGGAAGACAATGAGCAGTTCTTC. The encoded protein is CASSPIGAREDNEQFF. The variable domain in full, with the rest retrieved from reference TRBV7-8 and TRBJ2-1, is GAGVSQSPRYKVAKRGQDVALRCDPISGHVSLFWYQQALGQGPEFLTYFQNEAQLDKSGLPSDRFFAERPEGSVSTLKIQRTQQEDSAVYLCASSPIGAREDNEQFFGPGTRLTVL.

The chain couples TRBV13 to TRBJ2-1; D may be TRBD1 or TRBD2 (6 bases each). This CDR3 spans 13 amino acids. Germline lookup yields CDR1 PRHDT and CDR2 FYEKMQ (reference sequence). With 0 bases removed from V and 10 bases from J, the gap between germline ends came to 10 bases. The CDR3 nucleotides read TGTGCCAGCAGCTTAGGTGGCGGGACAGAGCAGTTCTTC. The encoded protein is CASSLGGGTEQFF.

This chain joins TRBV7-9 and TRBJ2-1; possibly TRBD2 for D (6 bases). The CDR3 is 15 residues long. Germline assignment: CDR1 SEHNR and CDR2 FQNEAQ (reference sequence). Trimming removed 1 base at V and 1 base at J, with 8 bases between. This CDR3 reads CASSLDGRSYNEQFF. As DNA, the CDR3 is TGTGCCAGCAGCTTAGACGGGAGATCCTACAATGAGCAGTTCTTC.

This chain uses TRBV19 with TRBJ2-7; D is unclear. CDR3 length: 13 residues. V dropped 3 bases and J dropped 6 bases, with 12 bases sitting between them. Germline V gene data show CDR1 as LNHDA and CDR2 as SQIVND (reference sequence). CDR3 protein: CASSIAGSGEQYF. CDR3 nucleotide sequence: TGTGCCAGTAGTATTGCAGGATCCGGCGAGCAGTACTTC.

The chain employs TRBV4-1 and TRBJ2-1, with TRBD2 identical over 7 bases. This CDR3 comprises 16 residues. CDR1 is MGHRA and CDR2 is YSYEKL in the germline V gene. The J segment lost 6 bases and the V segment lost 0 bases, leaving 8 bases of the junction unmatched. CDR3 in amino acids: CASSQDTGGLSNEQFF. The CDR3 DNA reads as TGCGCCAGCAGCCAAGATACGGGGGGACTATCCAATGAGCAGTTCTTC.

This chain connects TRBV7-9 to TRBJ1-1, with TRBD1 identical over 7 bases. Germline CDR1 and CDR2: SEHNR and FQNEAQ (reference sequence). The CDR3 is made up of 15 amino acids. The V gene end was trimmed by 0 bases and the J gene end by 3 bases; junction bases not matched to a gene: 4. In DNA form, the CDR3 reads TGTGCCAGCAGCTTAGCAACAGGGGCGGACACTGAAGCTTTCTTT. It is translated as CASSLATGADTEAFF.

CDR3 amino acids: CASSQSLGQRNYGYTF. DNA of the CDR3: TGCGCCAGCAGCCAAAGTCTGGGACAGCGAAACTATGGCTACACCTTC. J is TRBJ1-2 and V is TRBV4-1; 7 bases map to TRBD1. Unmatched junction bases numbered 8, after V lost 2 bases and J lost 2 bases. The CDR3 extends over 16 amino acids. The germline V gene has CDR1 MGHRA and CDR2 YSYEKL.

The V and J genes are TRBV7-6 and TRBJ2-1; TRBD2 aligns across 8 bases. CDR1 and CDR2 (germline): SGHVS, FNYEAQ. This CDR3 has 15 amino acids. The trim removed 5 bases at V and 9 bases at J, leaving 12 bases unmatched. CDR3 loop: CASSNRGGGGSEQFF. The CDR3 region has the DNA TGTGCCAGCAGCAATCGGGGGGGAGGCGGAAGTGAGCAGTTCTTC.

This sequence joins TRBV10-3 and TRBJ2-7, with a tentative D call TRBD2 (6 bases). Germline V CDR1 and CDR2: ENHRY, SYGVKD. Trimming cost V 0 bases and J 2 bases, with 11 bases left between them. This CDR3 has 15 amino acids. This chain's CDR3 is CAISESEGITYEQYF. DNA for the CDR3: TGTGCCATCAGTGAGTCGGAGGGAATTACCTACGAGCAGTACTTC.